The rows below give T cell receptor beta chains drawn from one sample of a study of response to subunit inactivated influenza vaccine. TCRdb independently ran MiXCR on the RT-PCR reads; one entry per CDR3 protein. Of around 490,000 distinct CDR3 sequences listed, roughly 8.2% are singletons. Sequenced here: PBMCs from blood, sampled less than 30 months after vaccination. These receptors came from a man between 50 and 69 years old who received an inactivated influenza vaccine. CDR3s include the opening cysteine and the closing phenylalanine or tryptophan. Each record gives: clone size, D gene, J gene, V gene, CDR3 DNA, CDR3 protein. D genes are given only for firm matches. Clone size is stated in some rows and not others, as once, few, many or a class when expanded.

clone size: few; D gene: TRBD1; J gene: TRBJ1-1; V gene: TRBV5-1; CDR3 DNA: TGCGCCAGCAGCTTGGCCCGGACAGGGGGCCGGAACACTGAAGCTTTCTTT; CDR3 protein: CASSLARTGGRNTEAFF
clone size: many; D gene: TRBD1; J gene: TRBJ2-5; V gene: TRBV5-1; CDR3 DNA: TGCGCCAGCAGCACCGGACAGGGGGCCTTAGAGACCCAGTACTTC; CDR3 protein: CASSTGQGALETQYF
clone size: few; D gene: NA; J gene: TRBJ1-5; V gene: TRBV20-1; CDR3 DNA: TGCAGTGCTAGTCCCACATGGGATCAGCCCCAGCATTTT; CDR3 protein: CSASPTWDQPQHF
clone size: NA; D gene: NA; J gene: TRBJ1-1; V gene: TRBV12-3/TRBV12-4; CDR3 DNA: TGTGACAGCAGTTTGGCTTCTTGGGGGGCCACTGAAGCTTTCTTT; CDR3 protein: CDSSLASWGATEAFF
clone size: few; D gene: NA; J gene: TRBJ2-7; V gene: TRBV4-2; CDR3 DNA: TGTGCCAGCAGCCAAGAGGGGGGGGGCTTGTACGAGCAGTACTTC; CDR3 protein: CASSQEGGGLYEQYF
clone size: many; D gene: TRBD2; J gene: TRBJ2-3; V gene: TRBV7-2; CDR3 DNA: TGTGCCAGCGTCATGGGGGGGACTAGGACAGATACGCAGTATTTT; CDR3 protein: CASVMGGTRTDTQYF
clone size: few; D gene: NA; J gene: TRBJ2-7; V gene: TRBV6-1; CDR3 DNA: TGTGCCAGCAGTCCCCGGGACGGAATCTACGAGCAGTACTTC; CDR3 protein: CASSPRDGIYEQYF
clone size: NA; D gene: NA; J gene: TRBJ2-5; V gene: TRBV7-6; CDR3 DNA: TGTGCCAGCAGCTTAGGAGGGTTAGGGGGGAAAGAGACCCAGTACTTC; CDR3 protein: CASSLGGLGGKETQYF
clone size: NA; D gene: NA; J gene: TRBJ2-5; V gene: TRBV12-1; CDR3 DNA: TGTGCCAGCAGCTTTGTTGGTAGACGATGGTTGCAGACCCAGTACTTC; CDR3 protein: CASSFVGRRWLQTQYF
clone size: NA; D gene: NA; J gene: TRBJ2-2; V gene: TRBV5-1; CDR3 DNA: TGCGCCAGCAGCCCACATCTCCTTTCCGGAACCGGGGAGCTGTTTTTT; CDR3 protein: CASSPHLLSGTGELFF
clone size: NA; D gene: TRBD1; J gene: TRBJ2-5; V gene: TRBV11-1; CDR3 DNA: TGTGCCAGCAGCTTAATGGGCTATCCGCGGACAGGGGGAAGTGGAGGAGAGACCCAGTACTTC; CDR3 protein: CASSLMGYPRTGGSGGETQYF
clone size: few; D gene: TRBD1; J gene: TRBJ2-2; V gene: TRBV6-1; CDR3 DNA: TGTGCCAGCAGTCGACAGGGGGCGAGCACCGGGGAGCTGTTTTTT; CDR3 protein: CASSRQGASTGELFF
clone size: NA; D gene: NA; J gene: TRBJ1-1; V gene: TRBV12-3/TRBV12-4; CDR3 DNA: TGTGCCAGCAGTTTAGGGGGATGGGGCCTGCCCTATGAAGCTTTCTTT; CDR3 protein: CASSLGGWGLPYEAFF
clone size: NA; D gene: TRBD1; J gene: TRBJ2-7; V gene: TRBV7-6; CDR3 DNA: TGTGCCAGCAGCTCCACCCAGGGACAGGGCTACGAGCAGTACTTC; CDR3 protein: CASSSTQGQGYEQYF
clone size: many; D gene: TRBD1; J gene: TRBJ1-6; V gene: TRBV28; CDR3 DNA: TGTGCCAGCAGTCGGACAGGGGGCTTTTCACCCCTCCACTTT; CDR3 protein: CASSRTGGFSPLHF
clone size: many; D gene: NA; J gene: TRBJ1-1; V gene: TRBV11-2; CDR3 DNA: TGTGCCAGCAGCCTAAATCTAAATAAACGGGGAGACGCTTTCTTT; CDR3 protein: CASSLNLNKRGDAFF
clone size: few; D gene: TRBD2; J gene: TRBJ2-3; V gene: TRBV5-6; CDR3 DNA: TGTGCCAGCGGACTAGCGGGAGTAGATACGCAGTATTTT; CDR3 protein: CASGLAGVDTQYF
clone size: NA; D gene: TRBD1; J gene: TRBJ1-2; V gene: TRBV6-5; CDR3 DNA: TGTGCCAGCAGTTACTCTGTCCAGGACAGGGAGGACTATGGCTACACCTTC; CDR3 protein: CASSYSVQDREDYGYTF
clone size: NA; D gene: TRBD2; J gene: TRBJ2-1; V gene: TRBV20-1; CDR3 DNA: TGCAGTGCTCCCCGTCTGCCGCGGGAGACCTCCTACAATGAGCAGTTCTTC; CDR3 protein: CSAPRLPRETSYNEQFF
clone size: NA; D gene: NA; J gene: TRBJ2-2; V gene: TRBV4-3; CDR3 DNA: TGCGCCAGCAGCCAAGTCTGGAGCCTGTCAGGGGAGCTGTTTTTT; CDR3 protein: CASSQVWSLSGELFF
clone size: many; D gene: NA; J gene: TRBJ2-7; V gene: TRBV6-2/TRBV6-3; CDR3 DNA: TGTGCCAGCAGTTCCGGGGACGGATTTTCCTACGAGCAGTACTTC; CDR3 protein: CASSSGDGFSYEQYF
clone size: few; D gene: TRBD2; J gene: TRBJ2-5; V gene: TRBV25-1; CDR3 DNA: TGTGCCAGCAGTGAATCCCCGGGACTAGCGGGGGTTTCGTACTTC; CDR3 protein: CASSESPGLAGVSYF
clone size: many; D gene: NA; J gene: TRBJ2-3; V gene: TRBV12-3/TRBV12-4; CDR3 DNA: TGTGCCAGCAGTTTAAGCCCAGATACGCAGTATTTT; CDR3 protein: CASSLSPDTQYF
clone size: NA; D gene: NA; J gene: TRBJ1-6; V gene: TRBV28; CDR3 DNA: TGTGCCAGCAGCCAATCAGTCGGACTTTCACCCCTCCACTTT; CDR3 protein: CASSQSVGLSPLHF
clone size: NA; D gene: TRBD2; J gene: TRBJ2-7; V gene: TRBV29-1; CDR3 DNA: TGCAGCGTTGGGCTAGCGGGAGGGGGCGAGCAGTACTTC; CDR3 protein: CSVGLAGGGEQYF
clone size: many; D gene: NA; J gene: TRBJ2-2; V gene: TRBV12-3/TRBV12-4; CDR3 DNA: TGTGCCAGCAGTTTAACAGGCGGGGAGCTGTTTTTT; CDR3 protein: CASSLTGGELFF
clone size: few; D gene: TRBD2; J gene: TRBJ2-3; V gene: TRBV4-3; CDR3 DNA: TGCGCCAGCAGCCAAGGCACAGCGGGGGCAGATACGCAGTATTTT; CDR3 protein: CASSQGTAGADTQYF